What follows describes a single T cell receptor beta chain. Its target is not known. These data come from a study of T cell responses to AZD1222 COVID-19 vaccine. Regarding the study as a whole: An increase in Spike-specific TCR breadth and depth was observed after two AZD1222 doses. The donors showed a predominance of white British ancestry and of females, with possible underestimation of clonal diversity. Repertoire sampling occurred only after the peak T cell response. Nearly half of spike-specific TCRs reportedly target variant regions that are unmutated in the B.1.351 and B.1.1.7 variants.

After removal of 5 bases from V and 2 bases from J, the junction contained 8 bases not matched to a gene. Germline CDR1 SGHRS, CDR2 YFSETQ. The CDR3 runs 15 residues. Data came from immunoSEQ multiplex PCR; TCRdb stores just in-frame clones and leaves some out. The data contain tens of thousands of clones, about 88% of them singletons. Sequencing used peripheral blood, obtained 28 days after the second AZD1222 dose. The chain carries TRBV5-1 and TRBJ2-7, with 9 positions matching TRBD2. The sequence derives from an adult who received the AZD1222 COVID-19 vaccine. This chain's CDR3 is CASSLRASGAYEQYF. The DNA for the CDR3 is TGCGCCAGCAGTCTTCGAGCTAGCGGGGCCTACGAGCAGTACTTC.